The 31 T cell receptor beta chains listed next were all sequenced from one sample in a study of blood T cells in healthy people across ages. The authors ran a second PCR of 7 to 11 cycles using a sample-barcoded 5' primer and a J-beta primer mix. MiXCR was run by TCRdb on the 5' RACE reads, yielding one entry per CDR3 protein. The repertoire consists of 800,000 or so distinct CDR3 sequences, with roughly 46% occurring once and the leading ten covering around 18%. Sequencing was done on a sample of blood. These receptors came from a man at least 80 years old in good health.

This clonotype was picked up a small number of times. The chain links TRBV12-3 or TRBV12-4 to TRBJ2-2; D not certain. The ends were cut back, 7 bases at V and 7 bases at J, with 16 bases in the middle. The CDR3 runs to 14 residues. The CDR3 DNA is TGTGCCAGCACGGAACATCCGTGGGTCGGGGAGCTGTTTTTT. Translated, it gives CASTEHPWVGELFF.

This chain uses TRBV7-3 with TRBJ2-2; tentatively, D is TRBD1 (5 bases). Germline lookup yields CDR1 SGHTA and CDR2 FQGTGA. The CDR3 totals 12 residues. Trimming took 6 bases from V and 7 from J, leaving 9 bases between them. This chain's CDR3 is CASRGLSGELFF. The CDR3 DNA reads as TGTGCCAGCAGGGGGCTTAGCGGGGAGCTGTTTTTT.

This clonotype occurred many times. The chain is built from TRBV29-1 and TRBJ2-7; TRBD1 aligns across 7 bases. Germline loops: CDR1 SQVTM, CDR2 ANQGSEA. This CDR3 comprises 13 residues. V dropped 4 bases and J dropped 6; count of bases not matched to a gene: 9. The CDR3 loop reads CSVVGTVISEQYF. The CDR3 bases are TGCAGCGTTGTGGGGACAGTGATATCCGAGCAGTACTTC.

There are a few counts of this clonotype. The V gene is TRBV24-1, the J gene TRBJ2-5, with D tentatively TRBD2 (6 bases). Germline CDR1 is KGHDR and CDR2 is SFDVKD. The CDR3 spans 12 residues. V was pared by 10 bases and J by 3 bases, with 11 bases between. This CDR3 is CATSREEETQYF. For the CDR3, the DNA is TGTGCCACTAGCAGGGAGGAAGAGACCCAGTACTTC.

This chain links TRBV28 with TRBJ2-3; D remains unclear. There are 14 residues in the CDR3. With 4 bases removed from V and 1 base from J, the gap between germline ends came to 9 bases. CDR1 is MDHEN and CDR2 is SYDVKM in the germline V gene. The chain's CDR3 is CASSSLDRTDTQYF. CDR3 DNA sequence: TGTGCCAGCAGTTCCCTGGACCGCACAGATACGCAGTATTTT.

The rearrangement links TRBV2 to TRBJ2-5; D is perhaps TRBD2 (5 bases). V was clipped by 6 bases and J by 4 bases, with 15 bases between them. Germline CDR1 reads SNHLY; CDR2 reads FYNNEI. This CDR3 has 14 residues. The CDR3, as DNA: TGTGCCAGCAGATCCCCCGGGGTCCGAGAGACCCAGTACTTC. Translating it yields CASRSPGVRETQYF.

This chain links TRBV9 with TRBJ1-1, with no clear D. This CDR3 is built from 13 residues. Germline V gene data show CDR1 as SGDLS and CDR2 as YYNGEE. Between the trimmed V and J ends, which lost 3 bases and 4 bases, there was a span of 10 bases. In DNA, the CDR3 is TGTGCCAGCAGCGGTCCCTCGGGCACTGAAGCTTTCTTT. Protein sequence: CASSGPSGTEAFF.

CDR3 nucleotide sequence: TGTGCCAGCTCGAAGGGACAACAGACGCAGTATTTT. This encodes CASSKGQQTQYF. V and J are TRBV28 and TRBJ2-3; the D gene is possibly TRBD1 (6 bases). Looked up from germline, CDR1 is MDHEN and CDR2 is SYDVKM. Deletions cut 8 bases from V and 9 bases from J, with 15 bases between. The CDR3 runs to 12 residues.

J is TRBJ1-2 and V is TRBV7-2; TRBD1 matches at 7 bases. This CDR3 region has 14 residues. CDR1 and CDR2 from the germline V gene are SGHTA and FQGNSA. J gave up 4 bases and V 6 bases, and 8 bases lay outside the gene matches. CDR3 sequence reads: CASSPTGVLYGYTF. In nucleotides, the CDR3 is TGTGCCAGCAGTCCTACAGGGGTACTCTATGGCTACACCTTC. The complete variable domain, with remaining parts taken from reference TRBV7-2 and TRBJ1-2, reads GAGVSQSPSNKVTEKGKDVELRCDPISGHTALYWYRQSLGQGLEFLIYFQGNSAPDKSGLPSDRFSAERTGGSVSTLTIQRTQQEDSAVYLCASSPTGVLYGYTFGSGTRLTVV.

The gene calls are TRBV25-1 and TRBJ2-3, with 7 bases lining up with TRBD2. Per germline, CDR1 MGHDK and CDR2 SYGVNS. V trimming: 4 bases; J trimming: 4 bases; junction bases outside the gene matches: 8. The CDR3 has 15 amino acids. The DNA for the CDR3 is TGTGCCAGCAGTGTAGTGGGAGGGTCTCCAGATACGCAGTATTTT. Protein product: CASSVVGGSPDTQYF. The variable domain in full, completed from reference TRBV25-1 and TRBJ2-3, reads EADIYQTPRYLVIGTGKKITLECSQTMGHDKMYWYQQDPGMELHLIHYSYGVNSTEKGDLSSESTVSRIRTEHFPLTLESARPSHTSQYLCASSVVGGSPDTQYFGPGTRLTVL.

This clonotype was counted between two and nine times. The rearrangement joins TRBV21-1 to TRBJ1-2. TRBV21-1 is a listed pseudogene. The CDR3 is 13 residues long. The chain's CDR3 is CADLGTLRGGYTF. CDR3 nucleotide sequence: TGTGCGGACCTCGGGACCCTCCGCGGTGGCTACACCTTC.

The table lists this clonotype with a few counts. This rearrangement joins TRBV5-1 to TRBJ2-3; the D is unclear. Germline-derived CDR1 and CDR2 are SGHRS and YFSETQ. The CDR3 is 16 residues long. The ends were cut back, 1 base at V and 0 bases at J, with 12 bases in the middle. CDR3 nucleotide sequence: TGCGCCAGCAGCTTGTTGGCAGACACTAGCACAGATACGCAGTATTTT. Encoded protein: CASSLLADTSTDTQYF.

Here the CDR3 reads CASSLGDSGRRAEAFF. CDR3 sequence (DNA): TGTGCCAGCAGCCTAGGAGATTCAGGGAGAAGGGCTGAAGCTTTCTTT. J is TRBJ1-1 and V is TRBV7-9, with D possibly TRBD1 on 5 matching bases. CDR1 is SEHNR and CDR2 is FQNEAQ in the germline V gene (reference sequence). This CDR3 region has 16 residues. Trimming took 5 bases from V and 6 from J, leaving 22 bases between them.

This clonotype was seen only once. The chain is built from TRBV20-1 and TRBJ2-1; a possible D gene is TRBD1 (7 bases). The germline gives CDR1 DFQATT, CDR2 SNEGSKA (reference sequence). The CDR3 has 11 amino acids. CDR3 coding DNA: TGCGCGGGACAGATTTACAATGAGCAGTTCTTC. Encoded protein: CAGQIYNEQFF.

This clonotype has more than one count but fewer than ten. V usage is TRBV7-8 and J usage is TRBJ1-1; TRBD1 matches 9 bases. The J segment lost 4 bases and the V segment lost 1 base, leaving 4 bases of the junction unmatched. CDR3 size: 15 residues. In germline, CDR1 is SGHVS, CDR2 FQNEAQ. The CDR3 DNA is TGTGCCAGCAGCTTAGGGGACAGGGCTGTCACTGAAGCTTTCTTT. Protein sequence: CASSLGDRAVTEAFF.

The J gene is TRBJ2-7, the V gene TRBV30; the D gene is possibly TRBD2 (5 bases). Per the germline V gene, CDR1 is GTSNPN and CDR2 is SVGIG (reference sequence). Between the trimmed V and J ends, which lost 7 bases and 3 bases, there was a span of 16 bases. The CDR3 runs to 13 residues. CDR3 DNA: TGTGCCTCGGACCCCGGGGATCTCTACGAGCAGTACTTC. Protein product: CASDPGDLYEQYF.

This clonotype has only a few counts. The chain employs TRBV5-1 and TRBJ2-2; 16 bases line up with TRBD2. The CDR3 sequence is 19 residues long. V shed 2 bases and J 0 bases; nucleotides not matched to a gene: 4. Germline V lookup: CDR1 SGHRS, CDR2 YFSETQ. CDR3 coding DNA: TGCGCCAGCAGCTTACCTGGGACTAGCGGGAGGGCGAACACCGGGGAGCTGTTTTTT. This sequence encodes CASSLPGTSGRANTGELFF. Combining the CDR3 with reference TRBV5-1 and TRBJ2-2 gives the whole variable domain KAGVTQTPRYLIKTRGQQVTLSCSPISGHRSVSWYQQTPGQGLQFLFEYFSETQRNKGNFPGRFSGRQFSNSRSEMNVSTLELGDSALYLCASSLPGTSGRANTGELFFGEGSRLTVL.

The chain couples TRBV24-1 to TRBJ2-5; D is perhaps TRBD1 or TRBD2 (5 bases each). The DNA end lines up better with TRBJ2-7; the J call may be wrong. Germline-derived CDR1 and CDR2 are KGHDR and SFDVKD. The CDR3 totals 16 residues. As DNA, the CDR3 is TGTGCCACCAGTGATTTGGGACTGGGGGAGAGGGCCGAGCAGTACTTC. This gives the protein CATSDLGLGERAEQYF.

In its sample, this clonotype was seen many times. Here the CDR3 reads CASSLLWRERVLEENEQFF. As DNA, the CDR3 is TGTGCCAGCAGCTTACTGTGGCGGGAGCGGGTCCTTGAGGAAAATGAGCAGTTCTTC. The chain has TRBV7-9 and TRBJ2-1; 7 bases line up with TRBD2. Per the germline V gene, CDR1 is SEHNR and CDR2 is FQNEAQ (reference sequence). The length of the CDR3 is 19 residues. V shed 2 bases, J shed 7 bases, and the junction held 20 bases outside the gene matches.

This clonotype was counted between two and nine times. The rearrangement joins TRBV9 to TRBJ2-2; 8 positions agree with TRBD2. Germline values: CDR1 SGDLS, CDR2 YYNGEE. The J segment lost 5 bases and the V segment lost 7 bases, leaving 4 bases of the junction unmatched. The CDR3 has 13 residues. The CDR3 DNA sequence: TGTGCCAGCGAAAGCGGGAGTACCGGGGAGCTGTTTTTT. Amino acid sequence: CASESGSTGELFF.

The chain is built from TRBV10-3 and TRBJ2-3, with D tentatively TRBD2 (6 bases). Germline V CDR1 and CDR2: ENHRY, SYGVKD. V gave up 0 bases and J gave up 2 bases, with 15 bases separating them. The CDR3 spans 17 residues. The CDR3 DNA sequence: TGTGCCATCAGTGAGTCTCGACGACGGGGGATCACAGATACGCAGTATTTT. Translating gives CAISESRRRGITDTQYF.

This chain connects TRBV12-3 or TRBV12-4 to TRBJ1-5, with no clear D. This CDR3 region has 16 residues. V lost 0 bases and J 4 bases, leaving 13 bases between the germline ends. The CDR3 protein is CASSLAVAGRNQPQHF. The CDR3 DNA sequence: TGTGCCAGCAGTTTAGCAGTAGCGGGGAGGAATCAGCCCCAGCATTTT.

The rearrangement joins TRBV28 to TRBJ2-1; 12 bases align to TRBD2. CDR3 length equals 16 residues. Unmatched junction bases numbered 7, after V lost 6 bases and J lost 4 bases. Germline V gene lookup returns CDR1 MDHEN and CDR2 SYDVKM. CDR3 sequence: CASRRETSGRYNEQFF. The CDR3 DNA reads TGTGCCAGCAGGAGGGAGACTAGCGGGAGATACAATGAGCAGTTCTTC.

The chain has TRBV27 and TRBJ2-5; 7 nucleotides align to TRBD1. The DNA matches TRBJ2-7 better at its end, which makes the J call doubtful. Germline assignment: CDR1 MNHEY and CDR2 SMNVEV (reference sequence). This CDR3 has 14 amino acids. CDR3 sequence: CASSSGTEFAEQYF. CDR3 DNA sequence: TGTGCCAGCAGTTCCGGGACAGAGTTCGCCGAGCAGTACTTC.

The chain combines TRBV7-2 with TRBJ2-1, with D perhaps matching TRBD2 (5 bases). The CDR3 has 14 residues. Per germline, CDR1 SGHTA and CDR2 FQGNSA. Trimming stripped 5 bases from V and 7 bases from J, with 15 bases between. The CDR3 sequence: CASSTTRSRNEQFF. The CDR3 bases are TGTGCCAGCAGCACCACTAGGTCCAGGAATGAGCAGTTCTTC.

The CDR3 protein is CASSTGGQGFYEQYF. DNA for the CDR3: TGTGCCAGCAGTACCGGGGGACAGGGGTTCTACGAGCAGTACTTC. The chain combines TRBV28 with TRBJ2-4; TRBD1 matches at 10 bases. The assigned J gene may be wrong: the sequence end matches TRBJ2-7 better. The CDR3 runs 15 residues. Per the germline V gene, CDR1 is MDHEN and CDR2 is SYDVKM.

The V gene is TRBV5-1, the J gene TRBJ1-2; D unresolved. This CDR3 is built from 15 residues. Germline CDR1 is SGHRS and CDR2 is YFSETQ. Trimming left V 4 bases short and J 2 bases short, with 15 bases between. This CDR3 is CASSEGGFPNYGYTF. The CDR3 DNA reads as TGCGCCAGCAGCGAAGGCGGGTTTCCCAACTATGGCTACACCTTC.

This clonotype was recorded at least ten times. The chain employs TRBV4-1 and TRBJ2-7; D gene uncertain. V gave up 1 base and J gave up 4 bases, with 8 bases separating them. Per the germline V gene, CDR1 is MGHRA and CDR2 is YSYEKL. The length of the CDR3 is 13 residues. This chain's CDR3 is CASSQAWGYEQYF. The CDR3, as DNA: TGCGCCAGCAGCCAAGCATGGGGTTACGAGCAGTACTTC.

This clonotype has only a few counts. The genes are TRBV29-1 and TRBJ2-1; TRBD2 agrees at 8 bases. The germline CDR1 and CDR2 sequences are SQVTM and ANQGSEA. With V trimmed by 3 bases and J by 5 bases, 6 bases remained unmatched. The CDR3 is 14 amino acids. The DNA of the CDR3 is TGCAGCGTTGATTATAGCGGGGCAAACAATGAGCAGTTCTTC. It yields the protein CSVDYSGANNEQFF.

This chain uses TRBV20-1 with TRBJ2-5; possibly TRBD2 for D (6 bases). The CDR3 extends over 16 amino acids. Per the germline V gene, CDR1 is DFQATT and CDR2 is SNEGSKA (reference sequence). V was pared by 3 bases and J by 11 bases, with 28 bases between. The DNA for the CDR3 is TGCAGTGCTAGGCCGGTAGCTGGAGGGCTTTACAATGAGCAGTACTTC. It encodes CSARPVAGGLYNEQYF.

This clonotype was counted between two and nine times. V is TRBV3-1 and J is TRBJ2-7; D remains unclear. V gave up 1 base and J gave up 3 bases, with 13 bases separating them. This CDR3 is 15 amino acids long. The germline CDR1 and CDR2 sequences are LGHDT and YNNKEL (reference sequence). CDR3 protein: CASSQGVSFSYEQYF. In DNA form, the CDR3 reads TGTGCCAGCAGCCAAGGTGTTAGCTTTAGCTACGAGCAGTACTTC.